The present TCR beta chain was sequenced within a study of blood T cell repertoires in COVID-19. About the research overall: Collection of acute and convalescent COVID-19 samples took place in the United States, Italy and Spain.

Using immunoSEQ multiplex PCR, the repertoire was profiled, and TCRdb retains in-frame clones only, with some absent. The sample records about 50,000 clones, approximately 85% being singletons. The trim removed 0 bases at V and 6 bases at J, leaving 3 bases unmatched. This CDR3 is 16 amino acids long. Per the germline V gene, CDR1 is MGHRA and CDR2 is YSYEKL. Sequenced input: peripheral blood. This sequence was found in a man in his 60s with acute or convalescent COVID-19. The chain uses TRBV4-1 and TRBJ2-2, with 11 bases that match TRBD2. The CDR3 sequence: CASSQDSGRAPGELFF. The CDR3 nucleotides read TGCGCCAGCAGCCAAGATAGCGGGAGGGCCCCCGGGGAGCTGTTTTTT.